Included here is one T cell receptor beta chain sequence, with context. Its cognate antigen is unknown. Primers for the PCR totalled 60 Vbeta and 13 Jbeta. Assay used: immunoSEQ multiplex PCR; TCRdb lists only in-frame clones, some missing. The table lists about 180,000 clones, 79% of them singletons. These data originate in a study of cytomegalovirus exposure and HLA in healthy donors. Overall study results and limits: It was shown in a later analysis that HLA-associated TCR beta chains were more clonally expanded than other, equally common chains. In vitro testing confirmed a few CMV-associated chains as specific for CMV antigens.

Trimming removed 1 base at V and 8 bases at J, with 8 bases between. Germline values: CDR1 MNHNS, CDR2 SASEGT. The CDR3 sequence is 12 residues long. The J gene is TRBJ1-2, the V gene TRBV6-1; D perhaps matches TRBD1 (5 bases). This receptor was obtained from a woman in her 40s in good health and CMV-seronegative. Sequenced input: PBMCs. The CDR3 region is CASSEGGRGYTF. The CDR3 DNA reads TGTGCCAGCAGTGAAGGGGGCCGGGGCTACACCTTC.